This TCR beta chain was captured in a study of T cell responses to AZD1222 COVID-19 vaccine. General study points: Reports say nearly half of spike-specific TCRs go after unmutated variant regions. Seropositivity was recorded at baseline in only five to seven AZD1222 recipients. Sampling that yielded the repertoires occurred only after the peak T cell response. Spike-specific TCR breadth and depth went up after people got two AZD1222 doses.

TCRdb's copy holds only in-frame clones and misses some; the assay was immunoSEQ multiplex PCR. The table lists fewer than 130,000 clones, 90% to 95% of them singletons. This clone was observed a single time. Its antigen is as yet unknown. The TCR originated in an adult in good health. The starting material was peripheral blood, obtained on day 0 of AZD1222 vaccination.

CDR3 amino acids: CSVGTGSYEQYF. In nucleotides, the CDR3 is TGCAGCGTTGGGACAGGGTCGTACGAGCAGTACTTC. The chain links TRBV29-1 to TRBJ2-7, with 8 positions matching TRBD1. CDR1 SQVTM and CDR2 ANQGSEA come from the germline V gene. CDR3 size: 12 residues. J gave up 4 bases and V 4 bases, and 3 bases lay outside the gene matches.